The clone carrying this T cell receptor (beta chain) was recorded many times. The data are from a study of T cells in Graves' hyperthyroidism and ophthalmopathy. Amplified TCR beta CDR3 regions derived from RNA transcripts. A first-round RT-PCR of the TCR CDR3 used the HTBI primer set. Each CDR3 protein gets one entry after TCRdb re-called the multiplex PCR reads with MiXCR. Among 450,000 to 700,000 distinct CDR3 sequences, more than 45% were seen once, and the ten largest hold around 17%. V was shortened by 1 base and J by 5 bases, with 17 bases between the two germline ends. The V gene's germline CDR1 is SGHDN and CDR2 FVKESK. This CDR3 spans 16 amino acids.

The specimen was peripheral blood or thyroid tissue (not recorded which). V gene TRBV14 combines with J gene TRBJ1-2; D remains ambiguous. This clonotype was sampled from an adult woman with Graves' disease, either hyperthyroidism or ophthalmopathy (not recorded which). CDR3 sequence reads: CASSQGLEVAGYGYTF. The CDR3 coding sequence is TGTGCCAGCAGCCAAGGTCTCGAGGTGGCGGGATATGGCTACACCTTC.